This TCR beta chain was captured by sequencing in a study of long-term antiretroviral therapy in people with HIV. The CDR3 contains 14 residues. The germline V gene encodes CDR1 SQVTM and CDR2 ANQGSEA. V was trimmed by 0 bases and J by 11 bases, leaving 17 bases between them. A v3.0 immunoSEQ assay was performed at survey level. The table came from immunoSEQ multiplex PCR; TCRdb's copy has only in-frame clones and leaves some out. Altogether about 39,000 clones are present, 86% being singletons, with the ten largest covering roughly 3.9%. Sequencing was performed on unsorted PBMCs, taken just before starting antiretroviral therapy. The sequence was obtained from a woman under 30 with HIV. The chain is built from TRBV29-1 and TRBJ1-5; possibly TRBD1 for D (5 bases). CDR3 in DNA: TGCAGCGTTGAAGATGGGACCGGCCCTAGGGCCCAGCATTTT. Translated, it gives CSVEDGTGPRAQHF.